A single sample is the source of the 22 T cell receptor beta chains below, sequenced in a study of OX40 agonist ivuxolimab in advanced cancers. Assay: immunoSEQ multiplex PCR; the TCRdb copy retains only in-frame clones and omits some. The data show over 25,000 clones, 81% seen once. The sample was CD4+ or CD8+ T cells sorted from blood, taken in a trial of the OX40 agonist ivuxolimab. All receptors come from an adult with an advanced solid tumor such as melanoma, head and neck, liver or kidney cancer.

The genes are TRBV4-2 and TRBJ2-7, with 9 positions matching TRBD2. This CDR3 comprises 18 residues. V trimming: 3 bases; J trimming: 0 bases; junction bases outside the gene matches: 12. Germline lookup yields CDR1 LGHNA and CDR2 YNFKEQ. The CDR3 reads CASSQHGLSTSGSYEQYF. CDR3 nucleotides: TGTGCCAGCAGCCAGCACGGCTTGTCGACTAGCGGCTCCTACGAGCAGTACTTC.

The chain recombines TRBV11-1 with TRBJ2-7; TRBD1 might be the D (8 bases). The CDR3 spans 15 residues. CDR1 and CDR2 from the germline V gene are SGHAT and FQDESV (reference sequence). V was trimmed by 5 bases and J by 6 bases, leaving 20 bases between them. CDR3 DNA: TGTGCCAGCAGCCGCGGTACAGGGGGGGTGGCCGAGCAGTACTTC. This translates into CASSRGTGGVAEQYF.

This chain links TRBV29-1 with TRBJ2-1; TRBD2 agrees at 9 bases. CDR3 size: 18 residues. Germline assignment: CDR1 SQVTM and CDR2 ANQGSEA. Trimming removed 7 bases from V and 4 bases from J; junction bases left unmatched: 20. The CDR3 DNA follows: TGCAGCGGGGCCGGGTCTGGCCTAGCGGGAAAAGGATACAATGAGCAGTTCTTC. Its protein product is CSGAGSGLAGKGYNEQFF.

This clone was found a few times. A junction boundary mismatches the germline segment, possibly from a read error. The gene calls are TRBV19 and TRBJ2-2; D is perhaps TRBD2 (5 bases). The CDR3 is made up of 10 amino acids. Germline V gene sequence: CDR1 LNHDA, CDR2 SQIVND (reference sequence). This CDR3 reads CATQHRGAVF. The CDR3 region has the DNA TGTGCCACCCAACACCGGGGAGCTGTTTTT.

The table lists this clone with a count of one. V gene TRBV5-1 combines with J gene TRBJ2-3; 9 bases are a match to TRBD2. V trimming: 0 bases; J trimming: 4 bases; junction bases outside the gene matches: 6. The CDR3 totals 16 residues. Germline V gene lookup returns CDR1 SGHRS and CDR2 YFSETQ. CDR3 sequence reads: CASSLDGRGGSDTQYF. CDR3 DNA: TGCGCCAGCAGCTTGGATGGGCGGGGGGGCTCAGATACGCAGTATTTT.

The CDR3 protein is CASSEEFMGSYNEQFF. CDR3 DNA sequence: TGTGCCAGCAGTGAAGAGTTCATGGGATCCTACAATGAGCAGTTCTTC. The V call is TRBV6-1, the J call TRBJ2-1; D is unclear. The CDR3 runs to 16 residues. Germline values: CDR1 MNHNS, CDR2 SASEGT. Trimming cost V 1 base and J 1 base, with 11 bases left between them.

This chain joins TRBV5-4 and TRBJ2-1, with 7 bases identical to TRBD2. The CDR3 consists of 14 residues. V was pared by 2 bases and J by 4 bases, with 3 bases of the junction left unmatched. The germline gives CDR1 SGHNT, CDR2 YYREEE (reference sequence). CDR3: CASSFLAEYNEQFF. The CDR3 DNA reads TGTGCCAGCAGCTTTCTAGCGGAATACAATGAGCAGTTCTTC.

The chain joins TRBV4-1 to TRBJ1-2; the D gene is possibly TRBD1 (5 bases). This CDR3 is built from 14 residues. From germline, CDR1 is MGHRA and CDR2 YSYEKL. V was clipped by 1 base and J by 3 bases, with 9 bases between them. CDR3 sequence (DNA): TGCGCCAGCAGCCAAGGGGGGTCCCACTATGGCTACACCTTC. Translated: CASSQGGSHYGYTF.

The CDR3 protein is CASSPGLAGGEQYF. Written as DNA, the CDR3 is TGTGCCAGCAGCCCGGGACTAGCGGGAGGCGAGCAGTACTTC. The genes are TRBV27 and TRBJ2-7, with TRBD2 identical over 15 bases. The junction had 3 bases not matched to a gene; V was cut back by 6 bases and J by 6 bases. There are 14 residues in the CDR3. Germline CDR1 reads MNHEY; CDR2 reads SMNVEV (reference sequence).

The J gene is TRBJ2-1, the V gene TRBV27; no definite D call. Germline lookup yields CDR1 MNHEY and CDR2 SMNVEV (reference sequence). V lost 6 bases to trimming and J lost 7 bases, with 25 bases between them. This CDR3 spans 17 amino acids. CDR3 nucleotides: TGTGCCAGCAGCTTAAGGCCATCGCTCACCCCAGGAAATGAGCAGTTCTTC. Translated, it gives CASSLRPSLTPGNEQFF.

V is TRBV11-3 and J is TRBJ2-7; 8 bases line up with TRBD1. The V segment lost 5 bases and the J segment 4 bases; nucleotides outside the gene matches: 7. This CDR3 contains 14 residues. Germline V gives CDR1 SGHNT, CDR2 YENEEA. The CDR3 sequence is CASSETGDLYEQYF. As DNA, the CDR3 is TGTGCCAGCAGCGAGACAGGGGACCTATACGAGCAGTACTTC.

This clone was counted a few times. CDR3 loop: CASSSTTSGAYQETQYF. The CDR3 DNA sequence: TGTGCCAGCAGCTCCACAACTAGCGGGGCGTATCAAGAGACCCAGTACTTC. The chain recombines TRBV7-8 with TRBJ2-5; 10 bases fit TRBD2. From germline, CDR1 is SGHVS and CDR2 FQNEAQ. V was clipped by 4 bases and J by 2 bases; unmatched bases: 10. The CDR3 has 17 amino acids.

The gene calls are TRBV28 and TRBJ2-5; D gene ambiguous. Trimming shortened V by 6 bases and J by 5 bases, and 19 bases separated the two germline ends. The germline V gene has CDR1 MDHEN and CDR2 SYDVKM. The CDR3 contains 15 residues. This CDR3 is CASSQGSNEGETQYF. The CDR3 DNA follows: TGTGCCAGCAGCCAAGGGTCAAACGAAGGGGAGACCCAGTACTTC.

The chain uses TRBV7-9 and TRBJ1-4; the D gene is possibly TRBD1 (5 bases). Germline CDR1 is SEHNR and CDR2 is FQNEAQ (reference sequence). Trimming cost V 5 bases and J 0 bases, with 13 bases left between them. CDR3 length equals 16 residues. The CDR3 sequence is CASSRDYKATNEKLFF. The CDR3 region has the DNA TGTGCCAGCAGCCGGGACTACAAGGCAACTAATGAAAAACTGTTTTTT.

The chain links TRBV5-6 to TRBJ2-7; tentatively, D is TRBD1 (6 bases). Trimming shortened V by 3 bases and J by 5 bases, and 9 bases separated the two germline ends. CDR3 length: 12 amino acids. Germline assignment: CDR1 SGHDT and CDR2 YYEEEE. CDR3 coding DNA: TGTGCCAGCAGCTCACAGGGTAACGAGCAGTACTTC. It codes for CASSSQGNEQYF. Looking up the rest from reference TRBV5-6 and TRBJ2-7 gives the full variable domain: DAGVTQSPTHLIKTRGQQVTLRCSPKSGHDTVSWYQQALGQGPQFIFQYYEEEERQRGNFPDRFSGHQFPNYSSELNVNALLLGDSALYLCASSSQGNEQYFGPGTRLTVT.

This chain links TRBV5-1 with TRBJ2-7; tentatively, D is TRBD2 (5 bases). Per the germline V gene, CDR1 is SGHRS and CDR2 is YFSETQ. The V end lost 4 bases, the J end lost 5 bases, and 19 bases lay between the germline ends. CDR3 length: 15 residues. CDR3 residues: CASSPWGDTGDEQYF. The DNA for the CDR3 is TGCGCCAGCAGCCCCTGGGGAGACACCGGAGACGAGCAGTACTTC.

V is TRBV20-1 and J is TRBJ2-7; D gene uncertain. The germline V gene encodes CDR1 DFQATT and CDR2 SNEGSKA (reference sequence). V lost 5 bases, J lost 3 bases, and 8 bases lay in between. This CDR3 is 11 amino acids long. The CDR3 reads CSAPQIYEQYF. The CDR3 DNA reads TGCAGTGCTCCCCAGATCTACGAGCAGTACTTC.

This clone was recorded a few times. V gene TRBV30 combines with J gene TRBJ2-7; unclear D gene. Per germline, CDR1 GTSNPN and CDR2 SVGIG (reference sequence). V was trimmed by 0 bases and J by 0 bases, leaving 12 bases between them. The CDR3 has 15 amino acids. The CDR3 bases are TGTGCCTGGAGTGTGTTGGCGGAAAGCTCCTACGAGCAGTACTTC. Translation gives CAWSVLAESSYEQYF. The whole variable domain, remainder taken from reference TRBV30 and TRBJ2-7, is SQTIHQWPATLVQPVGSPLSLECTVEGTSNPNLYWYRQAAGRGLQLLFYSVGIGQISSEVPQNLSASRPQDRQFILSSKKLLLSDSGFYLCAWSVLAESSYEQYFGPGTRLTVT.

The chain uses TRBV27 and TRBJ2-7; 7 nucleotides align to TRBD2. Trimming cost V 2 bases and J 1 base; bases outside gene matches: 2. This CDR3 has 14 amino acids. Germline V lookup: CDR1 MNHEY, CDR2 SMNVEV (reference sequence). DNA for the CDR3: TGTGCCAGCAGTTTAAGGGAGGGGTCCTACGAGCAGTACTTC. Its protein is CASSLREGSYEQYF.

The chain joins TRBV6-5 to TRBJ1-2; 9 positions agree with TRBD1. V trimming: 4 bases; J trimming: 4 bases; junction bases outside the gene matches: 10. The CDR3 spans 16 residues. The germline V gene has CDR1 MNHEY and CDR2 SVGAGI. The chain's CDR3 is CASSLPGTGWPYGYTF. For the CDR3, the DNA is TGTGCCAGCAGTTTACCCGGGACAGGGTGGCCCTATGGCTACACCTTC.

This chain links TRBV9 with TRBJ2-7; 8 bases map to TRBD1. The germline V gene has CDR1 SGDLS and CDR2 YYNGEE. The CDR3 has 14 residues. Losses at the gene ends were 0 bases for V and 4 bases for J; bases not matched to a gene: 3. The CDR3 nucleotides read TGTGCCAGCAGCGTAGAGGACAGGGCTTACGAGCAGTACTTC. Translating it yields CASSVEDRAYEQYF.

The CDR3 protein is CASSLGAHNEQFF. The DNA for the CDR3 is TGTGCCAGCAGCTTAGGGGCCCACAATGAGCAGTTCTTC. The chain is built from TRBV7-9 and TRBJ2-1; unclear D gene. Germline lookup yields CDR1 SEHNR and CDR2 FQNEAQ (reference sequence). V was pared by 1 base and J by 5 bases, with 6 bases between. There are 13 residues in the CDR3. The whole variable domain, remainder taken from reference TRBV7-9 and TRBJ2-1, is DTGVSQNPRHKITKRGQNVTFRCDPISEHNRLYWYRQTLGQGPEFLTYFQNEAQLEKSRLLSDRFSAERPKGSFSTLEIQRTEQGDSAMYLCASSLGAHNEQFFGPGTRLTVL.